Listed here are 6 T cell receptor beta chains from one sample, sequenced in a study of T cells in Graves' hyperthyroidism and ophthalmopathy. Amplification targeted TCR beta CDR3 regions from RNA transcripts. In the first-round RT-PCR of the TCR CDR3, the HTBI primer set was used. TCRdb itself ran the multiplex PCR reads through MiXCR, one entry per CDR3 protein. The table lists around 500,000 distinct CDR3 sequences, 11% to 15% of them singletons. What was sequenced was blood. The receptors stem from a woman aged 40-49 years with Graves' hyperthyroidism.

V gene TRBV2 combines with J gene TRBJ2-7; 7 bases are shared with TRBD1. Germline V CDR1 and CDR2: SNHLY, FYNNEI. This CDR3 has 14 amino acids. Germline trimming cut 8 bases from V and 4 bases from J; bases unmatched to any gene: 11. The CDR3 protein is CASQKTGILYEQYF. CDR3 DNA sequence: TGTGCCAGCCAAAAGACAGGGATTTTGTACGAGCAGTACTTC.

This clonotype occurred many times. The chain uses TRBV28 and TRBJ1-3; TRBD1 is a possible D gene (5 bases). The CDR3 consists of 14 residues. Germline CDR1 MDHEN, CDR2 SYDVKM. V shed 6 bases and J shed 2 bases, with 11 bases lying between them. In DNA, the CDR3 is TGTGCCAGCAGGGGTTGGGGGGCTGGAAACACCATATATTTT. Protein sequence: CASRGWGAGNTIYF. The variable domain in full, with the rest retrieved from reference TRBV28 and TRBJ1-3, is DVKVTQSSRYLVKRTGEKVFLECVQDMDHENMFWYRQDPGLGLRLIYFSYDVKMKEKGDIPEGYSVSREKKERFSLILESASTNQTSMYLCASRGWGAGNTIYFGEGSWLTVV.

The CDR3 DNA follows: TGTGCCAGCAGCCAAAGATGGATAGCGGGAGGCACCGGGGAGCTGTTTTTT. Encoded protein: CASSQRWIAGGTGELFF. V gene TRBV3-1 combines with J gene TRBJ2-2; 10 bases agree with TRBD2. V dropped 2 bases and J dropped 4; count of bases not matched to a gene: 7. From germline, CDR1 is LGHDT and CDR2 YNNKEL (reference sequence). There are 17 residues in the CDR3.

This clonotype was seen many times. The chain recombines TRBV24-1 with TRBJ2-3, with TRBD1 matching over 7 bases. V was clipped by 4 bases and J by 1 base; unmatched bases: 7. There are 16 residues in the CDR3. Germline CDR1 reads KGHDR; CDR2 reads SFDVKD. CDR3 nucleotide sequence: TGTGCCACCAGTGACGATGACAGGGCTGGCACAGATACGCAGTATTTT. The encoded protein is CATSDDDRAGTDTQYF.

This clonotype was counted many times. V usage is TRBV12-3 or TRBV12-4 and J usage is TRBJ1-1; D not certain. V was pared by 3 bases and J by 5 bases, with 10 bases between. CDR3 length: 13 amino acids. The DNA of the CDR3 is TGTGCCAGCAGTTTTACAATCGAGACTGAAGCTTTCTTT. Translated, it gives CASSFTIETEAFF.

The sample holds many counts of this clonotype. The chain carries TRBV5-1 and TRBJ2-1; 7 bases are a match to TRBD2. CDR1 is SGHRS and CDR2 is YFSETQ in the germline V gene. The J segment lost 8 bases and the V segment lost 4 bases, leaving 9 bases of the junction unmatched. This CDR3 is 14 amino acids long. The DNA of the CDR3 is TGCGCCAGCAGCACCGGTGGGGGGGGGGATGAGCAGTTCTTC. It specifies CASSTGGGGDEQFF.